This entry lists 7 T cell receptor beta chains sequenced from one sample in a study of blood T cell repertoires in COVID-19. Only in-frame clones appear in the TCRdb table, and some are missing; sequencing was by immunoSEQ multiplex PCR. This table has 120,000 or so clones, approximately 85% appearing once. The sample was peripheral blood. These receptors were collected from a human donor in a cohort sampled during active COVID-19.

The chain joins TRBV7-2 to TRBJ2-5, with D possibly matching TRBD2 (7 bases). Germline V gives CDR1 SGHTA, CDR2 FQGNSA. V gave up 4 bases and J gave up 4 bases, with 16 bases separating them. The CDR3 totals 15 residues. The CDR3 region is CASSWGGAGGETQYF. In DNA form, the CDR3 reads TGTGCCAGCAGCTGGGGGGGCGCGGGTGGAGAGACCCAGTACTTC.

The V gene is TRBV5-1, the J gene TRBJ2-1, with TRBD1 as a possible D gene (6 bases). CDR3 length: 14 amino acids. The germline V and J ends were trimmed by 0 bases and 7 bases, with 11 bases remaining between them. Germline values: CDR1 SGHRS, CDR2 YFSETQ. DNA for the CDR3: TGCGCCAGCAGCTTGGGCCAGGGGTTAAATGAGCAGTTCTTC. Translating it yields CASSLGQGLNEQFF.

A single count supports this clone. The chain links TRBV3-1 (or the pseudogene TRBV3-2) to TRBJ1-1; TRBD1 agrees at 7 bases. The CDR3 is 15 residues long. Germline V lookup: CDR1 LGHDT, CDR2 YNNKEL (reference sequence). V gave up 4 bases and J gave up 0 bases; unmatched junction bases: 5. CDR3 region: CASSRRQGLNTEAFF. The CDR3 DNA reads TGTGCCAGCAGCCGACGACAGGGTTTGAACACTGAAGCTTTCTTT.

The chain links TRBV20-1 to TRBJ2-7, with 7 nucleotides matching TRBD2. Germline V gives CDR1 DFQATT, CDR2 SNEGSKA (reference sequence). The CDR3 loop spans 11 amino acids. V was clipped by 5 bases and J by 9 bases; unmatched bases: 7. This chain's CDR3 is CSAFVLARQYF. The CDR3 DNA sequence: TGCAGTGCTTTCGTACTAGCGAGGCAGTACTTC.

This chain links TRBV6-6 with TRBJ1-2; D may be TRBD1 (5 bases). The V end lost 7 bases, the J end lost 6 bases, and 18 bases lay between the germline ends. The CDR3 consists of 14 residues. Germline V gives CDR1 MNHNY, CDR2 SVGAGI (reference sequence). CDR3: CASTLGGSGDGYTF. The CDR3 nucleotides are TGTGCCAGCACCCTCGGGGGATCTGGGGATGGCTACACCTTC.

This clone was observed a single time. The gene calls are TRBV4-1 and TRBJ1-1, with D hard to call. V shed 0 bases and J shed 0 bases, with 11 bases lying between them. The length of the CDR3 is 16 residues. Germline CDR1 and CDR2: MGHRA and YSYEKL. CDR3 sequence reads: CASSQDQGRLNTEAFF. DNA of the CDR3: TGCGCCAGCAGCCAAGACCAAGGCAGGTTGAACACTGAAGCTTTCTTT.

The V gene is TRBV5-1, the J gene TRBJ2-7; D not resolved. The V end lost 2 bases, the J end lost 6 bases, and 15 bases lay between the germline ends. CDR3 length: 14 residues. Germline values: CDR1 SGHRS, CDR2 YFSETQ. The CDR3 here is CASSFALVAGEQYF. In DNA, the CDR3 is TGCGCCAGCAGCTTCGCGTTGGTAGCTGGCGAGCAGTACTTC.